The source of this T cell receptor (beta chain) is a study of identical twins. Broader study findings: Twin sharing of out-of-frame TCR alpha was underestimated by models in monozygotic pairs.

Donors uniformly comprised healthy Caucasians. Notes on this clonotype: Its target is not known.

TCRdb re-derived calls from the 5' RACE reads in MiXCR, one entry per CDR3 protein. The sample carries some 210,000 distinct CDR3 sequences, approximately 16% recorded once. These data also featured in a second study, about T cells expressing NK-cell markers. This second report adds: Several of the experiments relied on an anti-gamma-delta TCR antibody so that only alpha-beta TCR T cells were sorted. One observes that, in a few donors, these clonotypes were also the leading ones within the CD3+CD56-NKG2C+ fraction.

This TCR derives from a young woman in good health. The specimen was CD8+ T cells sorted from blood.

CDR3 coding DNA: TGTGCCAGTAGTATAGAAGGAGGAAATCATGGCTACACCTTC. Encoded protein: CASSIEGGNHGYTF. The chain combines TRBV19 with TRBJ1-2, with D unresolved. CDR3 length: 14 residues. V shed 0 bases and J shed 6 bases, with 11 bases lying between them. Germline CDR1 LNHDA, CDR2 SQIVND (reference sequence). Full variable domain (outside the CDR3, taken from reference TRBV19 and TRBJ1-2): DGGITQSPKYLFRKEGQNVTLSCEQNLNHDAMYWYRQDPGQGLRLIYYSQIVNDFQKGDIAEGYSVSREKKESFPLTVTSAQKNPTAFYLCASSIEGGNHGYTFGSGTRLTVV.